This paragraph reports one T cell receptor (beta chain). The antigen is undetermined. The CDR3 has 16 residues. The V gene's germline CDR1 is ENHRY and CDR2 SYGVKD. The V end was cut by 4 bases, the J end by 3 bases, with 19 bases between. This sample was taken from a study of cytomegalovirus exposure and HLA in healthy donors. Whole-study findings and limits: An analysis that came later showed most CMV-associated TCR beta chains appearing HLA-restricted.

60 Vbeta and 13 Jbeta primers were used in PCR. The repertoire was sequenced with immunoSEQ multiplex PCR; TCRdb's copy has only in-frame clones and lacks some. The data contain about 160,000 clones, around 80% of them seen just once; the ten biggest clones take up 8.5%. Specimen: PBMCs. The TCR comes from a male donor in good health and CMV-seropositive. The gene calls are TRBV10-3 and TRBJ2-7; possibly TRBD1 for D (6 bases). The CDR3 region is CAISARDRSRGYEQYF. CDR3 coding DNA: TGTGCCATCAGTGCAAGAGACAGGTCCAGGGGCTACGAGCAGTACTTC.